This T cell receptor (beta chain) was sequenced in a study of T-cell reconstitution after alpha-beta-depleted transplantation in children. The authors prepared the TCRbeta library with unique molecular identifiers. TCRdb ran MiXCR on the PCR reads and lists one entry per CDR3 protein. In the table there are hundreds of thousands of distinct CDR3 sequences, around 13% of which are singletons. This clonotype appeared many times. CDR1 MRHNA and CDR2 SNTAGT come from the germline V gene. The CDR3 loop spans 14 amino acids. The ends were cut back, 5 bases at V and 7 bases at J, with 15 bases in the middle.

The chain has TRBV6-4 and TRBJ2-1; D ambiguous. The sequence derives from a human donor who donated a stem cell graft to a child with acute lymphoblastic leukemia. Sequences were derived from PBMCs from the stem cell graft donor, sampled from the stem cell graft. This chain's CDR3 is CASSLGSETNEQFF. The CDR3, as DNA: TGTGCCAGCAGTCTTGGATCCGAAACGAATGAGCAGTTCTTC.